This T cell receptor (beta chain) stems from a study of stem cell transplantation in POMP-related autoinflammatory disease. Deletions cut 5 bases from V and 5 bases from J, with 21 bases between. CDR1 is SGHVS, CDR2 FQNEAQ, per germline. The CDR3 contains 16 residues. Generated by immunoSEQ multiplex PCR, the TCRdb table keeps only in-frame clones and is missing some. The sample lists 6,000 to 7,000 clones; over 80% were seen once. This TCR came from a human donor in good health. The material sequenced was a CXCR5-defined cell subset from PBMCs. The chain is built from TRBV7-8 and TRBJ1-1; weak D call: TRBD1 (5 bases). CDR3 DNA sequence: TGTGCCAGCAGCATCTCGGTCGCGGCGGGGGGGACTGAAGCTTTCTTT. Protein sequence: CASSISVAAGGTEAFF.